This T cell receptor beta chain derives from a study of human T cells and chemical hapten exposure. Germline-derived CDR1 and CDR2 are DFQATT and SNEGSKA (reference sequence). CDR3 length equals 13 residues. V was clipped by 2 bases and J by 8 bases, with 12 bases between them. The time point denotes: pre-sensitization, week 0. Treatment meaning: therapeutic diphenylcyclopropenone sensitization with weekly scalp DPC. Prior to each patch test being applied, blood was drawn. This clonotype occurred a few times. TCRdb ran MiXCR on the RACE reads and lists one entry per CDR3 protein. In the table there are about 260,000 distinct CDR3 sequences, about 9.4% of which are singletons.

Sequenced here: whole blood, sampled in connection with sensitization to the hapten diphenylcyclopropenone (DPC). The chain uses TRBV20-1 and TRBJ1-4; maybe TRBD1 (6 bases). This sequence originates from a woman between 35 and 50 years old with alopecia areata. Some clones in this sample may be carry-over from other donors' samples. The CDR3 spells CSARTGRDEKLFF. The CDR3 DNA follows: TGCAGTGCTAGAACAGGGAGGGACGAAAAACTGTTTTTT.